This T cell receptor (beta chain) was captured in a study of cytomegalovirus exposure and HLA in healthy donors. Findings of the study overall: Earlier results showed most TCR beta V segments being productive about 87% or about 30% of the time.

To note about this clone: Its antigen is not known.

The ends were cut back, 5 bases at V and 5 bases at J, with 18 bases in the middle. The CDR3 sequence is 15 residues long. CDR1 and CDR2 from the germline V gene are MDHEN and SYDVKM. Primers: 60 Vbeta forward and 13 Jbeta reverse. Data came from immunoSEQ multiplex PCR; TCRdb stores just in-frame clones and leaves some out. The sample holds about 150,000 clones, more than 75% seen once. The chain carries TRBV28 and TRBJ2-5, with D tentatively TRBD2 (5 bases). Sequenced input: PBMCs. The sequence was collected from a woman between 40 and 50 years old in good health and CMV-seronegative. CDR3 DNA: TGTGCCAGCAGTCCCGCGGGTCTACGCGGGGAGACCCAGTACTTC. Translated: CASSPAGLRGETQYF.